Listed here are 7 T cell receptor beta chains from one sample, sequenced in a study of T cell responses to AZD1222 COVID-19 vaccine. Measured with immunoSEQ multiplex PCR; TCRdb has only the in-frame clones, and not every one. This table has fewer than 90,000 clones, roughly 90% appearing once. The material sequenced was peripheral blood, taken on day 0 of AZD1222 vaccination. All receptors come from an adult in good health.

The chain carries TRBV6-5 and TRBJ2-3, with TRBD1 as a possible D gene (6 bases). V was cut by 9 bases and J by 3 bases, with 19 bases left in between. The CDR3 has 15 residues. Germline CDR1 and CDR2: MNHEY and SVGAGI. The CDR3 here is CASFFPTGRTDTQYF. CDR3 sequence (DNA): TGTGCCAGTTTCTTCCCCACAGGGCGAACAGATACGCAGTATTTT.

This chain connects TRBV18 to TRBJ1-1; D is undetermined. CDR1 KGHSH and CDR2 LQKENI come from the germline V gene. This CDR3 spans 12 amino acids. The V end was cut by 6 bases, the J end by 0 bases, with 5 bases between. The CDR3 sequence: CASSTVNTEAFF. The CDR3 DNA follows: TGTGCCAGCTCGACGGTGAACACTGAAGCTTTCTTT.

This sequence joins TRBV5-1 and TRBJ2-5, with 7 nucleotides matching TRBD1. Germline trimming cut 1 base from V and 1 base from J; bases unmatched to any gene: 1. Per the germline V gene, CDR1 is SGHRS and CDR2 is YFSETQ. The CDR3 runs 14 residues. The CDR3 sequence: CASSLRTGQETQYF. As DNA, the CDR3 is TGCGCCAGCAGCTTGAGGACAGGCCAAGAGACCCAGTACTTC.

V is TRBV28 and J is TRBJ1-2; tentatively, D is TRBD1 (6 bases). The germline V gene encodes CDR1 MDHEN and CDR2 SYDVKM. The CDR3 runs 16 residues. Trimming stripped 5 bases from V and 5 bases from J, with 21 bases between. CDR3 region: CASSLLPGQSTYGYTF. Here the CDR3 DNA reads TGTGCCAGCAGTCTACTGCCCGGACAGAGTACGTATGGCTACACCTTC.

This chain links TRBV2 with TRBJ2-3; D unresolved. CDR1 is SNHLY and CDR2 is FYNNEI in the germline V gene. The germline V and J ends were trimmed by 6 bases and 2 bases, with 9 bases remaining between them. The CDR3 has 13 amino acids. CDR3 protein: CASRPPVTDTQYF. The CDR3 region has the DNA TGTGCCAGCAGACCACCCGTCACAGATACGCAGTATTTT.

The chain combines TRBV14 with TRBJ2-5, with no clear D. V lost 4 bases and J 0 bases, leaving 9 bases between the germline ends. The CDR3 is 14 residues long. Germline CDR1 is SGHDN and CDR2 is FVKESK. CDR3 residues: CASSPAGYQETQYF. The DNA for the CDR3 is TGTGCCAGCAGCCCGGCCGGCTACCAAGAGACCCAGTACTTC.

V usage is TRBV5-1 and J usage is TRBJ1-1; D is possibly TRBD1 (5 bases). The CDR3 runs 15 residues. V was shortened by 0 bases and J by 2 bases, with 11 bases between the two germline ends. Germline CDR1 is SGHRS and CDR2 is YFSETQ. This CDR3 reads CASSLAGGRNTEAFF. For the CDR3, the DNA is TGCGCCAGCAGCTTGGCGGGGGGTCGAAACACTGAAGCTTTCTTT.